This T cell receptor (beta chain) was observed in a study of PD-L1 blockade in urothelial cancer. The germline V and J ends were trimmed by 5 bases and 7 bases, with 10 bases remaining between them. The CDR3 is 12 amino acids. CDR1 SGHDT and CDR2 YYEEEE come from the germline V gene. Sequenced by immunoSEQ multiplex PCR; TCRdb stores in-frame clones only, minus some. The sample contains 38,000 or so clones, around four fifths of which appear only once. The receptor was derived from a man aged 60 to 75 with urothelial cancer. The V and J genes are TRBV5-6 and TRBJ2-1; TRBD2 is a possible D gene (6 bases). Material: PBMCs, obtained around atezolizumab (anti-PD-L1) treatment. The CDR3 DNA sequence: TGTGCCAGCAGTTGGGAGGTAAATGAGCAGTTCTTC. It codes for CASSWEVNEQFF.